Listed below are T cell receptor beta chains from one sample, sequenced in a study of blood T cell repertoires in COVID-19. Produced via immunoSEQ multiplex PCR; TCRdb's table is partial and in-frame only. The table has more than 200,000 clones, about 81% seen once. The sequencing sample was made of peripheral blood. These receptors originate from a woman older than 75 with COVID-19, enrolled during active disease. Each CDR3 is given without its conserved first and last residue.

TRBJ1-2 TRBV30 13 AWSRGDRDIYGYT
TRBJ2-4 TRBV6-2/TRBV6-3 11 ASSKWSENIQY
TRBJ1-2 TRBV28 11 ASGSQGPDGYT
TRBJ1-3 TRBV28 12 ASSQGARFDTIY
TRBJ1-1 TRBV4-2 12 ASSQVGRRTEAF
TRBJ2-5 TRBV19 10 ASAGEGETQY
TRBJ2-4 TRBV7-2 13 ASSLPGGSKNIQY
TRBJ1-2 TRBV7-2 13 ASSPPGHTNYGYT
TRBJ1-3 TRBV6-5 12 ASSLTGGWDTIY
TRBJ1-5 TRBV4-1 13 ASSQGGQGNQPQH
TRBJ1-6 TRBV4-2 12 ASSQETRDSPLH
TRBJ1-6 TRBV10-3 14 ASAGLNRGDNSPLH
TRBJ1-1 TRBV9 12 ASSAYSTNTEAF
TRBJ2-2 TRBV5-1 13 ASSLVALSTGELF
TRBJ2-3 TRBV24-1 13 ATSLAEARTDTQY
TRBJ2-5 TRBV3-1/TRBV3-2 14 ASSLPVSQIQETQY
TRBJ2-5 TRBV10-3 13 AISQQDRGSETQY
TRBJ1-6 TRBV5-1 12 ASSTGTGNSPLH
TRBJ2-7 TRBV29-1 10 SVEASTYEQY
TRBJ1-5 TRBV24-1 10 ATSREDQPQH
TRBJ2-1 TRBV5-1 13 ASSGRTESYNEQF
TRBJ1-1 TRBV29-1 11 SVSQGGVTEAF
TRBJ2-2 TRBV27 11 ASSGRAAGELF
TRBJ2-5 TRBV10-3 13 AIKGTSGRRETQY
TRBJ1-2 TRBV30 11 AWSHTGFYGYT
TRBJ1-2 TRBV7-9 14 ASSLGGGLVPYGYT
TRBJ1-1 TRBV7-9 18 ASSTPVNERGGRTNTEAF
TRBJ1-1 TRBV25-1 12 ASTRQGLSTEAF
TRBJ1-2 TRBV7-9 12 ASSPDRAGYGYT
TRBJ2-1 TRBV15 10 ATSTDAGEQF
TRBJ1-2 TRBV12-3/TRBV12-4 11 ASSLWQGGGYT
TRBJ1-2 TRBV19 12 ASKRTHRGYGYT
TRBJ1-5 TRBV6-1 13 ASSEDGGRTSPQH
TRBJ2-1 TRBV14 13 ASSQPGLAGDEQF
TRBJ1-6 TRBV28 13 ASSRATAGDSPLH
TRBJ1-3 TRBV23-1 13 ASLTFRGLGNTIY
TRBJ2-2 TRBV10-2 13 ASSGAPVGTGELF
TRBJ2-5 TRBV28 12 ASSLGTVKETQY
TRBJ1-1 TRBV30 13 ACTPGQFMNTEAF
TRBJ1-1 TRBV14 13 ASSLAGGSNTEAF
TRBJ2-1 TRBV18 10 ASSRVNNEQF
TRBJ1-1 TRBV9 13 ASSAYQGGNTEAF